This T cell receptor (beta chain) derives from a study of blood T cell repertoires in COVID-19. Study-level information: The study drew acute and convalescent COVID-19 samples from the United States, Italy and Spain.

The Seattle patients joined while their infection was active and were tracked longitudinally afterward. In the original processing: Cell counts per sample came from amplifying reference gene primers. Measured with immunoSEQ multiplex PCR; TCRdb has only the in-frame clones, and not every one. V and J calls and clone size follow that table, whereas D and trimming were derived from the DNA. The data contain about 480,000 clones, around 90% of them singletons. The CDR3 is 14 amino acids. Trimming stripped 0 bases from V and 2 bases from J, with 4 bases between. Per germline, CDR1 LNHDA and CDR2 SQIVND (reference sequence).

Source material: peripheral blood. V usage is TRBV19 and J usage is TRBJ1-4; D unclear. This TCR was sampled from a woman in her fifties or sixties with COVID-19, enrolled during active disease. CDR3 in DNA: TGTGCCAGTAGTATAGAGCGGACTAATGAAAAACTGTTTTTT. Translated, it gives CASSIERTNEKLFF.